The clone carrying this T cell receptor beta chain has at least ten counts. Antigen specificity is unknown. Molecules of cDNA were individually given unique molecular identifiers that were attached to them. One entry per CDR3 protein, called by TCRdb with MiXCR from the 5' RACE reads. The sample has approximately 70,000 distinct CDR3 sequences; 12% are singletons. This CDR3 region has 13 residues. Trimming pared 6 bases from V and 4 bases from J, leaving 12 bases between. Per the germline V gene, CDR1 is MNHNY and CDR2 is SVGAGI (reference sequence). This specimen comes from a study of early T cells in non-severe SARS-CoV-2 infection. The overall study: Alpha and beta chains were unpaired, from unsorted whole-blood bulk RNA.

General study findings and limits: Missing private and CD4 specificities, VDJdb matching favored anti-spike CD8 responses.

The receptor's source is an adult who was a healthcare worker with PCR-confirmed SARS-CoV-2 infection or an uninfected control (not recorded which). The sample comprised whole blood. This sequence joins TRBV6-6 and TRBJ1-1, with a possible D match to TRBD1 (5 bases). Written as DNA, the CDR3 is TGTGCCAGCAGCGGGGCTCTTGGCACTGAAGCTTTCTTT. Amino acids: CASSGALGTEAFF.